This TCR beta chain was documented in a study of blood T cells in healthy people across ages. Study-wide results and caveats: Diversity of TCR beta per million T cells declined in a roughly linear way with age.

On this clonotype itself: The antigen is undetermined.

Per individual sample, total RNA of at least 6 micrograms was extracted. Germline trimming cut 0 bases from V and 2 bases from J; bases unmatched to any gene: 11. CDR3 length: 17 residues. The V gene's germline CDR1 is DFQATT and CDR2 SNEGSKA (reference sequence). A J-beta primer mix and a sample-barcoded 5' primer were used in a second PCR of roughly 6 to 12 cycles. Unique molecular identifiers of 12 random nucleotides labeled each cDNA. Sequencing yielded, for each sample, at least 2.5 million paired-end reads carrying CDR3. TCRdb re-called the 5' RACE reads with MiXCR, one entry per CDR3 protein. The sample lists 800,000 to 900,000 distinct CDR3 sequences, approximately 65% seen once, with around a quarter in the top ten.

Sample: blood. The gene calls are TRBV20-1 and TRBJ1-2, with 8 bases matching TRBD1. The TCR sequence derives from a man aged 30 to 39 in good health. The CDR3: CSARDPRGQGVNYGYTF. The CDR3 nucleotides are TGCAGTGCTAGAGATCCCAGGGGGCAGGGGGTGAACTATGGCTACACCTTC.